This TCR beta chain was documented in a study of cytomegalovirus exposure and HLA in healthy donors. Study conclusions and caveats: Reports described diagnosis of cytomegalovirus status by the classifier as highly specific and sensitive.

In the case of this clone: As yet, its antigen is unknown.

The PCR had 60 Vbeta and 13 Jbeta primers. This table comes from immunoSEQ multiplex PCR, and its TCRdb copy is limited to in-frame clones, with some not included. This sample has about 43,000 clones, with approximately 60% found just once. CDR1 GTSNPN and CDR2 SVGIG come from the germline V gene (reference sequence). CDR3 length equals 15 residues. The V and J ends lost 1 base and 5 bases, in that order; junction bases with no gene match: 5. Sequencing was carried out using PBMCs. The chain recombines TRBV30 with TRBJ1-6, with TRBD1 matching over 7 bases. The sequence was collected from a human donor in good health. The CDR3 DNA is TGTGCCTGGAGTGGTCCGACAGGGAATAATTCACCCCTCCACTTT. It yields the protein CAWSGPTGNNSPLHF.